The 24 T cell receptor beta chains below come from one sample, sequenced in a study of cytomegalovirus exposure and HLA in healthy donors. TCRdb keeps only in-frame clones here, not all; method: immunoSEQ multiplex PCR. Of around 34,000 clones listed, over 80% are singletons. The sequenced sample was PBMCs. The receptors here all came from a man aged 18 to 29 in good health and CMV-seronegative.

The V and J genes are TRBV27 and TRBJ2-6; tentatively, D is TRBD1 (5 bases). The CDR3 has 16 amino acids. V dropped 1 base and J dropped 0 bases, with 7 bases sitting between them. Per the germline V gene, CDR1 is MNHEY and CDR2 is SMNVEV (reference sequence). The CDR3 bases are TGTGCCAGCAGTTTATACAGGAGCTCTGGGGCCAACGTCCTGACTTTC. Amino acid sequence: CASSLYRSSGANVLTF.

Worth noting for this clone: At one end, the junction sequence differs from germline, possibly due to a read error. The chain employs TRBV19 and TRBJ1-1, with 7 bases lining up with TRBD1. The CDR3 is made up of 18 amino acids. Germline-derived CDR1 and CDR2 are LNHDA and SQIVND (reference sequence). DNA for the CDR3: TGTGCCAGTACTATAAAACAAGACAGGGTGAGGGCAGACACTGAAGCTTTCTTT. This translates into CASTIKQDRVRADTEAFF. The variable domain in full, completed from reference TRBV19 and TRBJ1-1, reads DGGITQSPKYLFRKEGQNVTLSCEQNLNHDAMYWYRQDPGQGLRLIYYSQIVNDFQKGDIAEGYSVSREKKESFPLTVTSAQKNPTAFYLCASTIKQDRVRADTEAFFGQGTRLTVV.

The chain employs TRBV28 and TRBJ1-1; 9 nucleotides match TRBD1. Germline CDR1 MDHEN, CDR2 SYDVKM. This CDR3 is 18 amino acids long. The J segment lost 0 bases and the V segment lost 1 base, leaving 9 bases of the junction unmatched. The CDR3 sequence is CASSLFTDRGSMNTEAFF. In nucleotides, the CDR3 is TGTGCCAGCAGTTTATTCACCGACAGGGGGAGTATGAACACTGAAGCTTTCTTT.

This clone was recorded only once. Here the CDR3 reads CASIEDGSHQPQHF. CDR3 DNA sequence: TGTGCCAGCATAGAAGACGGGAGCCATCAGCCCCAGCATTTT. The chain joins TRBV2 to TRBJ1-5; D unresolved. Germline values: CDR1 SNHLY, CDR2 FYNNEI. The CDR3 covers 14 residues. V lost 7 bases, J lost 5 bases, and 15 bases lay in between.

The chain links TRBV21-1 to TRBJ2-1; the table's D call TRBD1 went unverified against the DNA. TRBV21-1 is a pseudogene locus. The CDR3 has 17 amino acids. CDR3: CASSKKSPGQGSNEQFF. DNA for the CDR3: TGTGCCAGCAGCAAAAAATCCCCGGGACAGGGGTCAAATGAGCAGTTCTTC.

This sequence joins TRBV6-6 and TRBJ1-2; D call uncertain. The germline V gene encodes CDR1 MNHNY and CDR2 SVGAGI (reference sequence). CDR3 size: 15 residues. Trimming pared 2 bases from V and 4 bases from J, leaving 14 bases between. CDR3 sequence reads: CASSYPPAHPYGYTF. CDR3 nucleotides: TGTGCCAGCAGTTACCCGCCAGCGCACCCCTATGGCTACACCTTC.

The chain joins TRBV10-3 to TRBJ2-3, with D perhaps matching TRBD2 (5 bases). The germline V gene has CDR1 ENHRY and CDR2 SYGVKD. V dropped 3 bases and J dropped 2 bases, with 6 bases sitting between them. CDR3 size: 13 residues. The CDR3 loop reads CAISDGDTDTQYF. The CDR3, as DNA: TGTGCCATCAGTGACGGGGACACAGATACGCAGTATTTT.

The chain recombines TRBV27 with TRBJ2-7, with D uncertain. Germline CDR1 MNHEY, CDR2 SMNVEV (reference sequence). The V end was cut by 2 bases, the J end by 3 bases, with 14 bases between. The CDR3 runs to 15 residues. In DNA, the CDR3 is TGTGCCAGCAGTTTAGCCCCGACGGGTAACTACGAGCAGTACTTC. Residues: CASSLAPTGNYEQYF.

The chain is built from TRBV5-1 and TRBJ1-1; D ambiguous. The CDR3 has 15 residues. Germline V lookup: CDR1 SGHRS, CDR2 YFSETQ. V lost 4 bases and J 1 base, leaving 14 bases between the germline ends. The CDR3 here is CASSKKSRENTEAFF. The CDR3 nucleotides are TGCGCCAGCAGCAAAAAATCCCGGGAGAACACTGAAGCTTTCTTT.

The chain employs TRBV5-4 and TRBJ1-2; 12 bases are shared with TRBD1. V was clipped by 3 bases and J by 5 bases; unmatched bases: 2. This CDR3 has 14 amino acids. Per the germline V gene, CDR1 is SGHNT and CDR2 is YYREEE (reference sequence). This CDR3 is CASSWDRGQYGYTF. CDR3 DNA: TGTGCCAGCAGCTGGGACAGGGGGCAGTATGGCTACACCTTC.

The genes are TRBV19 and TRBJ2-5, with D perhaps matching TRBD1 (6 bases). This CDR3 spans 14 amino acids. Germline CDR1 and CDR2: LNHDA and SQIVND (reference sequence). Trimming stripped 5 bases from V and 3 bases from J, with 13 bases between. The CDR3 DNA follows: TGTGCCAGTAGTTCGCTACAGGGAGAAGAGACCCAGTACTTC. It translates to CASSSLQGEETQYF.

The V call is TRBV5-1, the J call TRBJ2-7; TRBD1 matches at 8 bases. This CDR3 has 14 residues. Germline values: CDR1 SGHRS, CDR2 YFSETQ. Germline trimming cut 0 bases from V and 12 bases from J; bases unmatched to any gene: 11. The CDR3 loop is CASSLEGPGGLGYF. The CDR3 DNA reads TGCGCCAGCAGCTTGGAAGGGCCAGGGGGCTTGGGGTACTTC.

V and J are TRBV2 and TRBJ2-1; 8 bases are shared with TRBD2. This CDR3 spans 15 amino acids. V lost 7 bases, J lost 3 bases, and 8 bases stayed unmatched. Germline CDR1 SNHLY, CDR2 FYNNEI. CDR3: CASMREAGVYNEQFF. The CDR3 nucleotides are TGTGCCAGCATGAGGGAAGCGGGGGTCTACAATGAGCAGTTCTTC.

The chain uses TRBV4-1 and TRBJ1-2, with D perhaps matching TRBD1 (6 bases). Germline CDR1 is MGHRA and CDR2 is YSYEKL. V dropped 3 bases and J dropped 1 base, with 12 bases sitting between them. This CDR3 comprises 15 residues. CDR3 nucleotides: TGCGCCAGCAGCCAGGACAGATTTCTTAACTATGGCTACACCTTC. Translating it yields CASSQDRFLNYGYTF.

CDR3 DNA sequence: TGTGCCAGCAGCGCGACAGAGACGAACACTGAAGCTTTCTTT. It codes for CASSATETNTEAFF. The gene calls are TRBV11-1 and TRBJ1-1; D possibly corresponds to TRBD1 (5 bases). Looked up from germline, CDR1 is SGHAT and CDR2 is FQDESV (reference sequence). CDR3 length: 14 residues. Deletions cut 5 bases from V and 1 base from J, with 11 bases between.

The V gene is TRBV18, the J gene TRBJ1-3; D is possibly TRBD1 (6 bases). CDR1 and CDR2 from the germline V gene are KGHSH and LQKENI. V dropped 0 bases and J dropped 2 bases, with 8 bases sitting between them. This CDR3 has 15 residues. CDR3 region: CASSPPTGTGNTIYF. The CDR3 region has the DNA TGTGCCAGCTCACCACCGACAGGCACTGGAAACACCATATATTTT.

The J gene is TRBJ2-5, the V gene TRBV28, with D possibly being TRBD2 (5 bases). Germline CDR1 and CDR2: MDHEN and SYDVKM. The CDR3 sequence is 16 residues long. V was clipped by 5 bases and J by 2 bases, with 18 bases between them. The CDR3 protein is CASSPTRAGGQETQYF. The CDR3 DNA sequence: TGTGCCAGCAGTCCGACGCGGGCGGGCGGTCAAGAGACCCAGTACTTC.

V and J are TRBV2 and TRBJ2-2; D gene uncertain. The CDR3 consists of 13 residues. Germline V gives CDR1 SNHLY, CDR2 FYNNEI. The V and J ends lost 5 bases and 3 bases respectively, with 7 bases between them. The CDR3 nucleotides are TGTGCCAGCAGTCTAGGATACACCGGGGAGCTGTTTTTT. It is translated as CASSLGYTGELFF. Based on the CDR3 plus reference TRBV2 and TRBJ2-2, the full variable domain is EPEVTQTPSHQVTQMGQEVILRCVPISNHLYFYWYRQILGQKVEFLVSFYNNEISEKSEIFDDQFSVERPDGSNFTLKIRSTKLEDSAMYFCASSLGYTGELFFGEGSRLTVL.

The chain links TRBV6-5 to TRBJ2-7, with D perhaps TRBD2 (5 bases). Germline CDR1 MNHEY, CDR2 SVGAGI. The CDR3 length is 14 residues. Trimming cost V 0 bases and J 5 bases, with 11 bases left between them. The CDR3 region is CASSYSNEEDEQYF. Here the CDR3 DNA reads TGTGCCAGCAGTTACTCGAATGAGGAGGACGAGCAGTACTTC.

The CDR3 region is CASSLDRGARAGNTIYF. CDR3 nucleotide sequence: TGTGCCAGCAGTTTGGACAGGGGGGCCAGAGCTGGAAACACCATATATTTT. The chain carries TRBV28 and TRBJ1-3, with TRBD1 matching 10 bases. After removal of 3 bases from V and 2 bases from J, the junction contained 7 bases not matched to a gene. The V gene's germline CDR1 is MDHEN and CDR2 SYDVKM. This CDR3 comprises 17 residues.

The chain has TRBV14 and TRBJ1-4; the match to TRBD1 covers 12 bases. The CDR3 spans 18 residues. Per the germline V gene, CDR1 is SGHDN and CDR2 is FVKESK. V gave up 2 bases and J gave up 10 bases; unmatched junction bases: 14. The DNA for the CDR3 is TGTGCCAGCAGCCAAACGGGACAGGGGGCTTGGGGGTCCCGAAAACTGTTTTTT. Translated: CASSQTGQGAWGSRKLFF.

This rearrangement joins TRBV18 to TRBJ2-5; 7 bases are shared with TRBD1. The V segment lost 1 base and the J segment 1 base; nucleotides outside the gene matches: 3. This CDR3 contains 15 residues. Germline V gene lookup returns CDR1 KGHSH and CDR2 LQKENI. The CDR3 sequence: CASSPRDSGQETQYF. For the CDR3, the DNA is TGTGCCAGCTCACCACGGGACAGCGGCCAAGAGACCCAGTACTTC.

The chain recombines TRBV11-2 with TRBJ2-3; 8 nucleotides match TRBD1. V was pared by 4 bases and J by 2 bases, with 5 bases of the junction left unmatched. CDR3 length: 15 amino acids. The germline CDR1 and CDR2 sequences are SGHAT and FQNNGV. CDR3 coding DNA: TGTGCCAGCAGCTCAGGGACAGGCCACACAGATACGCAGTATTTT. Translated: CASSSGTGHTDTQYF.

The chain joins TRBV11-3 to TRBJ2-2; 13 bases agree with TRBD2. The V gene's germline CDR1 is SGHNT and CDR2 YENEEA. The CDR3 contains 17 residues. V gave up 4 bases and J gave up 7 bases; unmatched junction bases: 9. CDR3 protein: CASSSTGTSGAGGELFF. As DNA, the CDR3 is TGTGCCAGCAGCTCAACCGGGACTAGCGGGGCAGGCGGGGAGCTGTTTTTT.